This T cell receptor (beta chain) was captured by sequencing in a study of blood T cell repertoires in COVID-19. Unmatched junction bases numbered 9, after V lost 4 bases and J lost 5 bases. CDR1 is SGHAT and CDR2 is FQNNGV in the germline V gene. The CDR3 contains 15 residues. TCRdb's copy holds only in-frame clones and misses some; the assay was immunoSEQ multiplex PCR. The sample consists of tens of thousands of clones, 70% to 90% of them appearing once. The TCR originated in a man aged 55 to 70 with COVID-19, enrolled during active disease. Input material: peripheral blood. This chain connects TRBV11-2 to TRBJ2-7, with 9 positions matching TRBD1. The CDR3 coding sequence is TGTGCCAGCAGCTCCTTCCGGGACAGGGCAGACGAGCAGTACTTC. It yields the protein CASSSFRDRADEQYF.